The source of this TCR beta chain is a study of blood T cell repertoires in COVID-19. As processed by the authors: The authors estimated nucleated cell counts from reference gene primer amplification. Libraries were prepared by immunoSEQ multiplex PCR; TCRdb keeps only in-frame clonotypes and omits some of them. V, J and clone size are taken as reported in that table, and D and trimming were inferred from the DNA itself. The sample lists approximately 250,000 clones; 70% to 90% were seen once. This clone has only a few counts. V gave up 6 bases and J gave up 8 bases; unmatched junction bases: 14. This CDR3 has 17 amino acids. The germline gives CDR1 MDHEN, CDR2 SYDVKM.

The sample was peripheral blood. The rearrangement uses TRBV28 and TRBJ1-6, with 9 nucleotides matching TRBD1. This TCR derives from a man aged 50-59 years with acute or convalescent COVID-19. The CDR3 DNA reads TGTGCCAGCAGCCCCTTCGGGACAGGGATTTCCTATTCACCCCTCCACTTT. Encoded protein: CASSPFGTGISYSPLHF.